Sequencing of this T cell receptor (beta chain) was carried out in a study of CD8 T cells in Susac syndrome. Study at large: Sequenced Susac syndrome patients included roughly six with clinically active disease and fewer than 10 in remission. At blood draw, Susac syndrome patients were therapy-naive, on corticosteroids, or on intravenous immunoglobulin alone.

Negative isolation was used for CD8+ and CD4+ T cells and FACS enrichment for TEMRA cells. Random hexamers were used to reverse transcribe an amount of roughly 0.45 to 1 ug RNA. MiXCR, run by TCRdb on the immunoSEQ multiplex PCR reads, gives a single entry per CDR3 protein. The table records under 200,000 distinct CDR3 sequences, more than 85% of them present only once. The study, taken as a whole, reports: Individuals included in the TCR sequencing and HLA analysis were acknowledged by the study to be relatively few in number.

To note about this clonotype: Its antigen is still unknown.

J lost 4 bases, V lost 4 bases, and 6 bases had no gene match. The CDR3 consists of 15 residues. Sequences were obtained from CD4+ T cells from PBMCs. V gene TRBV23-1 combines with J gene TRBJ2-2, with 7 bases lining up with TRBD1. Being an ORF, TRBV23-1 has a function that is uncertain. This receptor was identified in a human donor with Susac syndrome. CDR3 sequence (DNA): TGCGCCAGCAGTCTAGGGGGCCGGGGCACCGGGGAGCTGTTTTTT. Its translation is CASSLGGRGTGELFF.